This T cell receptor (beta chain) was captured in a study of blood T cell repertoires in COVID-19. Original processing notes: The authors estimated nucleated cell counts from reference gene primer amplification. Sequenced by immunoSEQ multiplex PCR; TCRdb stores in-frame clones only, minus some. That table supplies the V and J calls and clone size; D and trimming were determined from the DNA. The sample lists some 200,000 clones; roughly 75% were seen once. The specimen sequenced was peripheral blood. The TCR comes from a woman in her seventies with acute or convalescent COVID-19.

CDR3 sequence (DNA): TGCGCCAGCAGCTTCACCACAGGGAAGGCAGATACGCAGTATTTT. Its protein product is CASSFTTGKADTQYF. The genes are TRBV5-1 and TRBJ2-3, with a weak D call TRBD1 (6 bases). The CDR3 runs to 15 residues. V was trimmed by 2 bases and J by 4 bases, leaving 14 bases between them. Germline CDR1 reads SGHRS; CDR2 reads YFSETQ.